This TCR beta chain was documented in a study of T cells after yellow fever vaccination (dated by TCRdb to between 2017 and 2020). For the study in its entirety: The SMART-Seq v4 Ultra Low Input RNA kit was used to prepare libraries from fractions with low cell numbers. Blood samples were taken at several timepoints before and after primary and secondary immunization, and bulk PBMC replicates and cell subsets were isolated. Two healthy male donors made up the cohort, one aged 18 to 29 years and the other aged 30 to 39 years. To follow T-cell clones before and after both primary and booster YFV17D yellow fever vaccination, bulk TCR alpha and beta repertoires underwent longitudinal sequencing. Points the paper makes about the study in general: Because only two donors were included in the study, the extent to which the findings can be generalized is limited. A small fraction of clonotypes showed up in both the CD4 and CD8 compartments, probably as a result of convergent recombination. FACS-sorted repertoires could contain abundant contaminating clonotypes from the bulk population, so computational filtering was required. Compared with the primary T-cell response, the secondary T-cell response was weaker but faster, peaking on day 5 rather than day 15. Most clones expanded after primary vaccination were re-detected after the booster (almost 98% of CD4 and roughly 85% of CD8), suggesting broad memory maintenance.

This clonotype came up a few times. The clone's antigen remains unknown. Nothing much larger sits one base from this clone, and base qualities are not available. TCR cDNA was synthesized by 5'RACE template switching, which introduced a universal primer site and unique molecular identifiers. Priming of cDNA synthesis was performed from both the TCR alpha and TCR beta constant segments. Library amplification used two PCR steps, and the second PCR step added sample barcodes and sequencing adapters. Libraries were sequenced on Illumina HiSeq 2500 (2x100 bp) or NovaSeq (2x150 bp). Concerning the study's data processing: Demultiplexing of reads and collapsing into UMI consensus sequences were performed with MIGEC, and V(D)J alignment was carried out with MiXCR. Using edgeR on replicate PBMC samples, clonotypes were called vaccine-responding if FDR was below 0.01 and the log2 fold change was above 5 up to day 15. Each bulk clonotype received a CD4 or CD8 identity based on whether the sequenced CD4 or CD8 repertoire contained that clonotype at higher abundance. In TCRdb, the public reads were trimmed at Q25 with fastp and aligned with MiXCR, with productive beta chains retained. Records with the same CDR3 protein are collapsed into one entry carrying the most frequent genes and DNA. These V and J calls are TCRdb output, not the study's own analysis. The sample yields about 580,000 distinct CDR3 sequences; around 17% were counted once. 17% of the sample is taken by the ten largest.

The intended sense of this specimen's treatment or condition label: live attenuated yellow fever vaccine strain. At every blood-draw timepoint, two biological replicates of bulk PBMCs were collected. PBMCs were isolated from peripheral blood using a standard Ficoll-Paque protocol. RNA was extracted with TriZol from bulk PBMCs, CD4 and CD8 fractions, and dextramer-positive and dextramer-negative fractions. The CDR3, cysteine through phenylalanine, is 13 amino acids long. Of all the DNA, just the CDR3 is kept, 39 bases in frame from base 1. The V end loses 6 bases and the J end loses 0 bases, and a stretch of 6 bases separates them.

The sequenced sample was PBMCs, obtained 5 days after the first yellow fever vaccination. Recombination linked TRBV12-3 or TRBV12-4 to TRBJ1-3, with the D gene not confidently named. The receptor comes from a man aged 18 to 30 who received the YFV17D yellow fever vaccine. The CDR3 has the sequence CASRGDSGNTIYF. The sequenced DNA is TGTGCCAGCAGGGGTGACTCTGGAAACACCATATATTTT.